The source of this T cell receptor (beta chain) is a study of neurological immune-mediated disorders. Study findings and constraints: While HTLV-1-associated myelopathy showed the greatest TCR clonal expansion, multiple sclerosis showed the least, falling below healthy controls.

The unsorted libraries originated from 2 million PBMCs that had been stored at -80 C. Germline V CDR1 and CDR2: SGHTA, FQGNSA. The CDR3 is 15 residues long. V was pared by 1 base and J by 4 bases, with 6 bases of the junction left unmatched. MiXCR, run by TCRdb on the 5' RACE reads, gives a single entry per CDR3 protein. The sample yields some 33,000 distinct CDR3 sequences, over 1.2% seen once. This clonotype was observed many times. Antigen specificity is unknown. The receptor was isolated from a woman under 40 with multiple sclerosis. Sample: PBMCs. The chain uses TRBV7-2 and TRBJ2-7; 8 bases are a match to TRBD2. The CDR3 reads CASSLGAGGRYEQYF. DNA for the CDR3: TGTGCCAGCAGCTTAGGGGCGGGGGGTAGGTACGAGCAGTACTTC.